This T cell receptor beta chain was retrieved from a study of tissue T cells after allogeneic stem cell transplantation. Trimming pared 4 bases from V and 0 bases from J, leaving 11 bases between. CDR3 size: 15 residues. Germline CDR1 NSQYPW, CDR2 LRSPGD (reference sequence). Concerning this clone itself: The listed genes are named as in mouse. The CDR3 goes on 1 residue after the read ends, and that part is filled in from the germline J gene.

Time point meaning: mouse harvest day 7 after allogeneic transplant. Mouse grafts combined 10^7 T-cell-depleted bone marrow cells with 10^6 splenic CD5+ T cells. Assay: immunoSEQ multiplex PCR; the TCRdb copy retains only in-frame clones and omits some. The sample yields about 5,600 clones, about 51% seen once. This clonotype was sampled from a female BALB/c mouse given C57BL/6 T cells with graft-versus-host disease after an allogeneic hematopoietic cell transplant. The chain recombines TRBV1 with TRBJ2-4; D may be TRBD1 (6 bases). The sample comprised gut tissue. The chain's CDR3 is CTCSGLRGSQNTLYF. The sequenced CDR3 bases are TGCACCTGCAGTGGCCTCAGGGGAAGTCAAAACACCTTGTAC.